These 31 T cell receptor beta chains share one sample of origin, sequenced in a study of tumor and adjacent non-tumor tissue in lung cancer listed by TCRdb under 2018. Library generation was performed with multiplex PCR. The data were produced on an Illumina HiSeq 2500. TCRbeta libraries were constructed through three rounds of nested PCR with primers (Table S4) according to protocols adapted from ARM-PCR. In-frame beta chains were kept once TCRdb had trimmed the public reads at Q25 with fastp and called clones with MiXCR. CDR3 protein duplicates are merged, each entry listing the most common genes and DNA. This sample comprises 90,000 to 110,000 distinct CDR3 sequences, over 55% of them detected only once. Of the sample, around 19% falls within the top ten clones. Bulk unsorted tissue served as the source for RNA extraction, and RNA quality was assessed using a NanoDrop ND-1000 and an Agilent 2100. Distant non-tumor tissue taken more than 3 cm from the tumor edge was used as the normal lung sample.

The sequencing sample was made of distant non-tumor lung tissue. The receptors were sampled from a man between 60 and 75 years old with non-small cell lung cancer.

Regarding this clonotype: The CDR3 ends on some other residue instead of the conserved phenylalanine or tryptophan, so this is likely a read error. The chain couples TRBV7-9 to TRBJ1-6; D remains ambiguous. Trimming cost V 4 bases and J 5 bases, with 9 bases left between them. CDR1 is SEHNR, CDR2 FQNEAQ, per germline (reference sequence). The CDR3 has 14 amino acids. The chain's CDR3 is CASSSGWNNSPLHL. The CDR3 coding sequence is TGTGCCAGCAGCTCCGGATGGAATAATTCACCCCTCCACCTT.

About this clonotype itself: One end of the junction varies from germline; a read error may be responsible. The chain joins TRBV4-2 to TRBJ1-3; D not resolved. The CDR3 consists of 16 residues. Per the germline V gene, CDR1 is LGHNA and CDR2 is YNFKEQ. The chain's CDR3 is CASSLELRVAGNTLYF. For the CDR3, the DNA is TGTGCCAGCAGCCTGGAACTAAGGGTCGCTGGAAACACCTTATATTTT.

Comments on this clonotype: Mismatch with germline at one junction end may stem from a read error. V gene TRBV12-3 or TRBV12-4 combines with J gene TRBJ1-1, with a weak D call TRBD1 (5 bases). This CDR3 is built from 18 residues. The CDR3 DNA sequence: TGTGCCATCAGTCTGACGAAACAGGTTTCCGTCATGAACACTGAAGCTTTCTTT. Its protein is CAISLTKQVSVMNTEAFF.

Worth noting for this clonotype: A single base separates this from a much larger clone, so it may be a read error. The gene calls are TRBV6-4 and TRBJ2-3; D may be TRBD1 or TRBD2 (6 bases each). Germline V gene lookup returns CDR1 MRHNA and CDR2 SNTAGT. V was cut by 5 bases and J by 4 bases, with 13 bases left in between. The length of the CDR3 is 14 residues. CDR3 in amino acids: CASSLGGNADTQYF. Written as DNA, the CDR3 is TGTGCCAGCAGTCTCGGGGGCAACGCAGATACGCAGTATTTT.

Points on this clonotype: Given a much more abundant clone one base away, this may be a read error. The V call is TRBV6-6, the J call TRBJ2-7, with D tentatively TRBD2 (5 bases). V gave up 6 bases and J gave up 5 bases, with 14 bases separating them. The CDR3 loop spans 13 amino acids. Germline V gene lookup returns CDR1 MNHNY and CDR2 SVGAGI (reference sequence). In DNA, the CDR3 is TGTGCCAGCAGGGCACGGGGTACCAACGAGCAGTACTTC. It is translated as CASRARGTNEQYF.

About this clonotype itself: The missing conserved phenylalanine or tryptophan at the end of this CDR3 makes a read error likely. The chain is built from TRBV6-2 or TRBV6-3 and TRBJ2-1, with D perhaps TRBD1 (5 bases). The CDR3 has 15 amino acids. Germline V CDR1 and CDR2: MNHEY, SVGEGT. V lost 5 bases to trimming and J lost 0 bases, with 11 bases between them. The CDR3 DNA follows: TGTGCCAGCAGTAAAAGGGGCAGCTCCTACAATGAGCAGTTCTCC. This sequence encodes CASSKRGSSYNEQFS.

This sequence joins TRBV6-1 and TRBJ1-3; no clear D. The CDR3 covers 15 residues. V lost 4 bases to trimming and J lost 2 bases, with 12 bases between them. The germline V gene encodes CDR1 MNHNS and CDR2 SASEGT. In DNA form, the CDR3 reads TGTGCCAGCAGTGGCGGGTTCCACCCTGGAAACACCATATATTTT. Translation gives CASSGGFHPGNTIYF.

Points on this clonotype: Here the CDR3 omits its conserved ending phenylalanine or tryptophan, so a read error is the likely source. The chain recombines TRBV11-3 with TRBJ1-1, with TRBD1 as a possible D gene (5 bases). CDR1 and CDR2 from the germline V gene are SGHNT and YENEEA. The CDR3 totals 15 residues. The CDR3 DNA sequence: TGTGCTAGCAGCTTAGAAGGGACGGTGAACACTAAAGCTTTCCTT. Protein sequence: CASSLEGTVNTKAFL.

This clonotype was observed once. The rearrangement uses TRBV11-1 and TRBJ2-3; 7 bases are a match to TRBD2. The CDR3 length is 15 residues. Germline CDR1 reads SGHAT; CDR2 reads FQDESV (reference sequence). J gave up 2 bases and V 4 bases, and 6 bases lay outside the gene matches. The CDR3 bases are TGTGCCAGCAGCTCGGAGGGACTAACCACAGATACGCAGTATTTT. This sequence encodes CASSSEGLTTDTQYF.

This clonotype was seen only a few times. The junction does not match germline at one end; this may be a read error. This chain connects TRBV11-2 to TRBJ2-4; no definite D call. This CDR3 comprises 16 residues. From germline, CDR1 is SGHAT and CDR2 FQNNGV. The CDR3 region is CASSLRPDKAKKIQYF. As DNA, the CDR3 is TGTGCCAGCAGCTTAAGGCCAGATAAAGCCAAAAAGATTCAGTACTTC.

Here the CDR3 DNA reads TGTGCCAGCAGTTACTCGGGGCCAAGCTCTGGGGCCAACGTCCTGACTTTC. As protein: CASSYSGPSSGANVLTF. The chain uses TRBV6-5 and TRBJ2-6; D is possibly TRBD1 (5 bases). Between the trimmed V and J ends, which lost 0 bases and 0 bases, there was a span of 9 bases. The CDR3 is 17 residues long. The germline V gene encodes CDR1 MNHEY and CDR2 SVGAGI.

A few counts support this clonotype. The V gene is TRBV20-1, the J gene TRBJ2-3, with TRBD1 matching over 8 bases. CDR1 is DFQATT and CDR2 is SNEGSKA in the germline V gene (reference sequence). V lost 5 bases and J lost 4; bases outside the gene matches: 5. This CDR3 region has 13 residues. The CDR3 region has the DNA TGCAGTGCTCCCCAGGGGGCTTCAGATACGCAGTATTTT. This codes for CSAPQGASDTQYF.

By proportion, this clonotype is medium-sized. The rearrangement links TRBV11-1 to TRBJ1-2, with D possibly being TRBD1 (5 bases). Germline V gene data show CDR1 as SGHAT and CDR2 as FQDESV (reference sequence). Trimming took 5 bases from V and 8 from J, leaving 18 bases between them. The CDR3 is 14 amino acids. In DNA, the CDR3 is TGTGCCAGCAGCCCCGGGGCAGGCACCATAGGCTACACCTTC. It yields the protein CASSPGAGTIGYTF.

On this clonotype: This may be a read error: a much more frequent sequence differs by one nucleotide. The chain links TRBV6-2 or TRBV6-3 to TRBJ2-5; D might be TRBD1 or TRBD2, each matching 5 bases. From germline, CDR1 is MNHEY and CDR2 SVGEGT. The CDR3 is 12 residues long. Trimming took off 5 bases at V and 8 bases at J, with 12 bases between the two ends. The CDR3 sequence: CASSDRGDTQYF. The CDR3 DNA is TGTGCCAGCAGTGATAGGGGAGATACCCAGTACTTC.

On this clonotype itself: A read error may produce the germline difference seen at one junction end. The chain employs TRBV6-2 or TRBV6-3 and TRBJ1-5, with TRBD1 as a possible D gene (5 bases). The CDR3 contains 14 residues. CDR1 is MNHEY and CDR2 is SVGEGT in the germline V gene. In DNA form, the CDR3 reads TGTGCCAGCAGTTATGCCCAGGGCAATAAGCCCCAGCATTTT. Amino acid sequence: CASSYAQGNKPQHF.

In regard to this clonotype: One junction end does not reproduce the germline sequence, and a read error may be involved. The chain combines TRBV4-2 with TRBJ1-2, with unresolved D. Germline V CDR1 and CDR2: LGHNA, YNFKEQ. CDR3 size: 14 residues. CDR3 bases: TGTGTCAGCAGCCAAGCCTTTGGTTCACTTGGCTACACCTTC. Its protein is CVSSQAFGSLGYTF.

The chain employs TRBV7-9 and TRBJ2-1, with D possibly TRBD2 on 5 matching bases. The CDR3 has 17 residues. V was clipped by 5 bases and J by 0 bases, with 17 bases between them. CDR1 is SEHNR and CDR2 is FQNEAQ in the germline V gene (reference sequence). The CDR3 nucleotides read TGTGCCAGCAGCCCTGGATCTCGAGGGAGCTCCTACAATGAGCAGTTCTTC. It encodes CASSPGSRGSSYNEQFF. The full variable domain, completed using reference TRBV7-9 and TRBJ2-1, is DTGVSQNPRHKITKRGQNVTFRCDPISEHNRLYWYRQTLGQGPEFLTYFQNEAQLEKSRLLSDRFSAERPKGSFSTLEIQRTEQGDSAMYLCASSPGSRGSSYNEQFFGPGTRLTVL.

Of note for this clonotype: As the CDR3 is not closed by the conserved phenylalanine or tryptophan, this likely results from a read error. The chain joins TRBV29-1 to TRBJ2-1; TRBD1 is a possible D gene (6 bases). The CDR3 extends over 17 amino acids. Germline V gene lookup returns CDR1 SQVTM and CDR2 ANQGSEA. The CDR3 nucleotides are TGCAACATTGCCTATGGTTCACAGGGTCTCCTCTACAATGAGCAGTTCTTA. It yields the protein CNIAYGSQGLLYNEQFL.

Concerning this clonotype itself: This could be a read error, since a much larger clone is one nucleotide away. V usage is TRBV5-4 and J usage is TRBJ2-7; D is possibly TRBD1 (6 bases). The CDR3 is made up of 15 amino acids. The V gene's germline CDR1 is SGHNT and CDR2 YYREEE (reference sequence). CDR3 protein: CASSKEAGTSGEQHF. As DNA, the CDR3 is TGTGCCAGCAGCAAAGAAGCCGGGACATCAGGCGAGCAGCACTTC.

This clonotype was seen at least ten times. The chain combines TRBV20-1 with TRBJ1-5; 8 nucleotides line up with TRBD1. Germline V gene lookup returns CDR1 DFQATT and CDR2 SNEGSKA (reference sequence). The CDR3 is 15 amino acids. V was pared by 6 bases and J by 3 bases, with 10 bases of the junction left unmatched. The CDR3: CSAIDPGGVNQPQHF. The DNA for the CDR3 is TGCAGTGCAATCGATCCAGGGGGCGTCAATCAGCCCCAGCATTTT.

Comments on this clonotype: Given a much more abundant clone one base away, this may be a read error. This chain links TRBV15 with TRBJ1-4; no reliable D call. The V gene lost 9 bases and the J gene lost 8 bases, with 22 bases spanning the gap. The germline gives CDR1 LNHNV, CDR2 YYDKDF (reference sequence). The CDR3 is 15 amino acids. As DNA, the CDR3 is TGTGCCACACAACCTCGGGCCGCCGCCACGGAAAAACTGTTTTTT. Translation: CATQPRAAATEKLFF. The whole variable domain, filled in from reference TRBV15 and TRBJ1-4, reads DAMVIQNPRYQVTQFGKPVTLSCSQTLNHNVMYWYQQKSSQAPKLLFHYYDKDFNNEADTPDNFQSRRPNTSFCFLDIRSPGLGDTAMYLCATQPRAAATEKLFFGSGTQLSVL.

Comment on this clonotype: The junction does not match germline at one end; this may be a read error. The chain combines TRBV12-3 or TRBV12-4 with TRBJ2-3; 15 bases are a match to TRBD2. There are 17 residues in the CDR3. CDR3 region: CASSLGTSGRAGDMQYF. The CDR3 nucleotides read TGTGCCAGCAGTTTAGGGACTAGCGGGAGGGCCGGCGATATGCAGTATTTT.

The table lists this clonotype with many counts. The V call is TRBV6-5, the J call TRBJ1-2; 7 bases agree with TRBD1. Trimming took 5 bases from V and 5 from J; bases not matched to a gene: 14. CDR1 and CDR2 from the germline V gene are MNHEY and SVGAGI. The CDR3 totals 16 residues. In nucleotides, the CDR3 is TGTGCCAGCAGTCCCGGGACAGAGCAGACCTCGTATGGCTACACCTTC. This encodes CASSPGTEQTSYGYTF.

The chain uses TRBV11-1 and TRBJ2-7; TRBD1 aligns across 8 bases. Germline V gives CDR1 SGHAT, CDR2 FQDESV (reference sequence). After removal of 7 bases from V and 4 bases from J, the junction contained 12 bases not matched to a gene. The CDR3 is 15 residues long. The CDR3 sequence is CASTTAGQVLYEQYF. CDR3 sequence (DNA): TGTGCCAGCACCACCGCGGGACAGGTGCTTTACGAGCAGTACTTC. The whole variable domain, filled in from reference TRBV11-1 and TRBJ2-7, reads EAEVAQSPRYKITEKSQAVAFWCDPISGHATLYWYRQILGQGPELLVQFQDESVVDDSQLPKDRFSAERLKGVDSTLKIQPAELGDSAMYLCASTTAGQVLYEQYFGPGTRLTVT.

A note on this clonotype: Germline and junction disagree at one end, which may indicate a read error. The chain carries TRBV11-2 and TRBJ2-3, with D perhaps TRBD1 or TRBD2 (7 bases each). The V gene's germline CDR1 is SGHAT and CDR2 FQNNGV. The CDR3 length is 15 residues. As DNA, the CDR3 is TGTGTCAGCAGACCCCAGGGGGGGGGCACAGATACGCAGTATTTT. Translated: CVSRPQGGGTDTQYF. Full variable domain (rest looked up from reference TRBV11-2 and TRBJ2-3): EAGVAQSPRYKIIEKRQSVAFWCNPISGHATLYWYQQILGQGPKLLIQFQNNGVVDDSQLPKDRFSAERLKGVDSTLKIQPAKLEDSAVYLCVSRPQGGGTDTQYFGPGTRLTVL.

Details on this clonotype: One base away lies a much larger clone, so this may be a sequencing read error. The chain carries TRBV2 and TRBJ2-7; tentatively, D is TRBD1 or TRBD2 (5 bases each). The ends were cut back, 10 bases at V and 0 bases at J, with 22 bases in the middle. The germline V gene has CDR1 SNHLY and CDR2 FYNNEI. CDR3 length equals 16 residues. DNA of the CDR3: TGTGCCACCTCCTCCGGGACGGGTGGCATCTCCTACGAGCAGTACTTC. As protein: CATSSGTGGISYEQYF.

In the case of this clonotype: A read error is possible here, since a much larger clone lies one base away. V usage is TRBV5-6 and J usage is TRBJ2-7; D perhaps matches TRBD2 (6 bases). Germline V gene data show CDR1 as SGHDT and CDR2 as YYEEEE. V shed 4 bases and J shed 0 bases, with 11 bases lying between them. The CDR3 has 14 residues. CDR3 nucleotide sequence: TGTGCCAGCAGCCCCGGGACTTCCTCCTACGAGCAGTACTTC. Amino acids: CASSPGTSSYEQYF.

This clonotype is medium-sized by share. This chain uses TRBV12-3 or TRBV12-4 with TRBJ1-4; D is unresolved. V lost 7 bases and J 7 bases, leaving 10 bases between the germline ends. This CDR3 is 12 amino acids long. Written as DNA, the CDR3 is TGTGCCAGCACTACTCGAGCTGAAAAACTGTTTTTT. It codes for CASTTRAEKLFF.

The CDR3 here is CSVERLGSHEQYF. In DNA, the CDR3 is TGCAGCGTTGAAAGGCTGGGGTCCCACGAGCAGTACTTC. The V gene is TRBV29-1, the J gene TRBJ2-7; D remains unclear. V was shortened by 2 bases and J by 5 bases, with 13 bases between the two germline ends. The CDR3 length is 13 residues. In germline, CDR1 is SQVTM, CDR2 ANQGSEA.

This clonotype was counted once. The junction does not match germline at one end; this may be a read error. V usage is TRBV29-1 and J usage is TRBJ2-1; TRBD2 is a possible D gene (5 bases). The CDR3 loop spans 12 amino acids. The germline V gene has CDR1 SQVTM and CDR2 ANQGSEA. The CDR3 coding sequence is TGTAGCGTTGATTTACAGTTCAGTGAGCAGTCCTTC. Its translation: CSVDLQFSEQSF.

This clonotype was counted only a few times. Here the CDR3 DNA reads TGCGCCAGCAGCCGAACTAGCGGGCCATCCTACGAGCAGTACTTC. Residues: CASSRTSGPSYEQYF. The chain combines TRBV5-1 with TRBJ2-7; 9 bases align to TRBD2. J lost 1 base, V lost 4 bases, and 6 bases had no gene match. Germline CDR1 SGHRS, CDR2 YFSETQ. This CDR3 contains 15 residues.